The 21 T cell receptor beta chains below all came from one sample that was sequenced in a study of T cell repertoires in cytomegalovirus infection. TCRdb reanalysed the reads using MiXCR and keeps one entry per CDR3 protein. This table has approximately 170,000 distinct CDR3 sequences, 17% appearing once. The sequenced sample consisted of CD8+ T cells from PBMCs. Every receptor here comes from a human donor in good health (CMV status not recorded). Some clones in this sample may be carry-over from other donors' samples.

The CDR3 nucleotides are TGTGCCAGCAGCTTAGGACAGGGAAGTCCCTACGAGCAGTACTTC. As protein: CASSLGQGSPYEQYF. The rearrangement joins TRBV7-2 to TRBJ2-7; 7 nucleotides match TRBD1. Germline CDR1 SGHTA, CDR2 FQGNSA. After removal of 1 base from V and 2 bases from J, the junction contained 5 bases not matched to a gene. The CDR3 has 15 amino acids.

V and J are TRBV5-4 and TRBJ2-2; D gene unclear. The germline gives CDR1 SGHNT, CDR2 YYREEE (reference sequence). The CDR3 sequence is 12 residues long. V was clipped by 1 base and J by 9 bases, with 7 bases between them. The DNA of the CDR3 is TGTGCCAGCAGCTTGACCCCCTGGGAGCTGTTTTTT. Encoded protein: CASSLTPWELFF.

The V gene is TRBV7-9, the J gene TRBJ2-7; a possible D gene is TRBD2 (5 bases). With 7 bases removed from V and 2 bases from J, the gap between germline ends came to 15 bases. The length of the CDR3 is 14 residues. Germline CDR1 SEHNR, CDR2 FQNEAQ (reference sequence). The DNA for the CDR3 is TGTGCCAGCACTAGCCTCCCGGGCCCCTACGAGCAGTACTTC. Protein sequence: CASTSLPGPYEQYF.

The chain joins TRBV14 to TRBJ1-1; D unclear. The CDR3 consists of 13 residues. Trimming cost V 3 bases and J 6 bases, with 11 bases left between them. Looked up from germline, CDR1 is SGHDN and CDR2 is FVKESK. CDR3 loop: CASSQSRKAEAFF. In DNA form, the CDR3 reads TGTGCCAGCAGCCAGTCGAGGAAGGCTGAAGCTTTCTTT.

The chain joins TRBV7-9 to TRBJ2-3, with TRBD2 matching over 11 bases. The CDR3 has 16 residues. Germline-derived CDR1 and CDR2 are SEHNR and FQNEAQ (reference sequence). V trimming: 6 bases; J trimming: 2 bases; junction bases outside the gene matches: 7. This chain's CDR3 is CASSSLAGEDTDTQYF. The CDR3 coding sequence is TGTGCCAGCAGTTCACTAGCGGGAGAGGACACAGATACGCAGTATTTT.

This clonotype was counted a few times. The chain links TRBV12-3 or TRBV12-4 to TRBJ2-7; no clear D. The V end was cut by 5 bases, the J end by 5 bases, with 13 bases between. This CDR3 has 13 amino acids. This CDR3 reads CASSLTKVDEQYF. In DNA, the CDR3 is TGTGCCAGCAGTCTCACTAAAGTGGACGAGCAGTACTTC.

Only a few counts were recorded for this clonotype. V and J are TRBV9 and TRBJ1-5, with D possibly TRBD1 on 6 matching bases. The CDR3 sequence is 13 residues long. Deletions cut 3 bases from V and 5 bases from J, with 9 bases between. Germline CDR1 is SGDLS and CDR2 is YYNGEE. The CDR3, as DNA: TGTGCCAGCAGCGGAACAGGGTATCAGCCCCAGCATTTT. Its translation: CASSGTGYQPQHF.

This clonotype showed up just a few times. The genes are TRBV6-1 and TRBJ2-6, with D possibly being TRBD1 or TRBD2 (5 bases each). Trimming pared 0 bases from V and 4 bases from J, leaving 10 bases between. CDR3 length: 16 residues. Germline V CDR1 and CDR2: MNHNS, SASEGT. The CDR3 loop is CASSEARGTGANVLTF. CDR3 in DNA: TGTGCCAGCAGTGAAGCTCGAGGGACCGGGGCCAACGTCCTGACTTTC.

In its sample, this clonotype was seen many times. The chain combines TRBV5-4 with TRBJ2-3; TRBD1 agrees at 8 bases. The CDR3 has 14 residues. J was trimmed by 4 bases and V by 2 bases; bases with no gene match: 3. Germline CDR1 and CDR2: SGHNT and YYREEE (reference sequence). The CDR3 spells CASSFRQGPDTQYF. In DNA, the CDR3 is TGTGCCAGCAGCTTCCGACAGGGGCCAGATACGCAGTATTTT.

The sample holds a few counts of this clonotype. This chain connects TRBV28 to TRBJ2-3, with D tentatively TRBD2 (6 bases). This CDR3 spans 12 amino acids. V lost 6 bases and J lost 6, with 10 bases in between. Germline V gives CDR1 MDHEN, CDR2 SYDVKM. The CDR3 region is CASSESGDTQYF. Here the CDR3 DNA reads TGTGCCAGCAGCGAGAGCGGGGATACGCAGTATTTT. Full variable domain (outside the CDR3, taken from reference TRBV28 and TRBJ2-3): DVKVTQSSRYLVKRTGEKVFLECVQDMDHENMFWYRQDPGLGLRLIYFSYDVKMKEKGDIPEGYSVSREKKERFSLILESASTNQTSMYLCASSESGDTQYFGPGTRLTVL.

The chain employs TRBV6-6 and TRBJ1-1, with 7 bases lining up with TRBD1. This CDR3 contains 15 residues. The ends lost 9 bases at V and 6 bases at J; junction bases unmatched: 16. Germline V lookup: CDR1 MNHNY, CDR2 SVGAGI (reference sequence). The CDR3 loop reads CARPYPSTGAPEAFF. For the CDR3, the DNA is TGTGCCAGGCCATACCCATCAACAGGGGCTCCTGAAGCTTTCTTT.

V gene TRBV7-3 combines with J gene TRBJ2-3, with D perhaps being TRBD1 or TRBD2 (5 bases each). The V and J ends lost 4 bases and 2 bases respectively, with 16 bases between them. The germline V gene encodes CDR1 SGHTA and CDR2 FQGTGA. CDR3 size: 16 residues. CDR3 sequence: CASSWGSGTLTDTQYF. Here the CDR3 DNA reads TGTGCCAGCAGCTGGGGGAGCGGCACCCTCACAGATACGCAGTATTTT.

This clonotype was found a few times. The chain recombines TRBV7-2 with TRBJ2-3; 14 positions agree with TRBD2. The V gene's germline CDR1 is SGHTA and CDR2 FQGNSA. V shed 4 bases and J 5 bases; nucleotides not matched to a gene: 8. The CDR3 spans 17 residues. CDR3 coding DNA: TGTGCCAGCAGCTCCCGACTAGCGGGGGGGCCAGTAGATACGCAGTATTTT. Its protein product is CASSSRLAGGPVDTQYF.

The chain has TRBV7-8 and TRBJ2-7; TRBD1 matches at 7 bases. V lost 5 bases to trimming and J lost 3 bases; unmatched junction nucleotides: 10. Germline loops: CDR1 SGHVS, CDR2 FQNEAQ. This CDR3 contains 15 residues. The CDR3 region is CASSELGQLYYEQYF. As DNA, the CDR3 is TGTGCCAGCAGCGAATTGGGACAGCTCTACTACGAGCAGTACTTC.

This clonotype was seen only a few times. The J gene is TRBJ1-2, the V gene TRBV28; TRBD1 might be the D (5 bases). The CDR3 covers 14 residues. Looked up from germline, CDR1 is MDHEN and CDR2 is SYDVKM. V shed 2 bases and J shed 4 bases, with 11 bases lying between them. The CDR3, as DNA: TGTGCCAGCAGTTTAAAGCAGGGAGGCTATGGCTACACCTTC. It is translated as CASSLKQGGYGYTF.

The chain combines TRBV4-1 with TRBJ2-5; 8 bases are shared with TRBD1. Germline V CDR1 and CDR2: MGHRA, YSYEKL. This CDR3 region has 13 residues. The J segment lost 4 bases and the V segment lost 3 bases, leaving 1 base of the junction unmatched. The CDR3 loop is CASSHQGAETQYF. As DNA, the CDR3 is TGCGCCAGCAGCCATCAGGGGGCAGAGACCCAGTACTTC.

This clonotype was counted a few times. This rearrangement joins TRBV28 to TRBJ1-2; no definite D call. With 8 bases removed from V and 1 base from J, the gap between germline ends came to 5 bases. The germline V gene encodes CDR1 MDHEN and CDR2 SYDVKM. The CDR3 sequence is 11 residues long. CDR3 sequence (DNA): TGTGCCAGCCGGCATAACTATGGCTACACCTTC. This translates into CASRHNYGYTF.

CDR3 nucleotide sequence: TGTGCCAGCAGTCCACTTCCCCTCCACCGGGACAGATCTGAAGCTTTCTTT. Translated: CASSPLPLHRDRSEAFF. V and J are TRBV12-3 or TRBV12-4 and TRBJ1-1; TRBD1 matches at 7 bases. The CDR3 extends over 17 amino acids. J lost 6 bases, V lost 5 bases, and 18 bases had no gene match.

This rearrangement joins TRBV11-2 to TRBJ2-7, with unresolved D. This CDR3 is 13 amino acids long. V lost 1 base and J 3 bases, leaving 7 bases between the germline ends. Germline loops: CDR1 SGHAT, CDR2 FQNNGV. As DNA, the CDR3 is TGTGCCAGCAGCTTAGGTGTCCTCTACGAGCAGTACTTC. Protein: CASSLGVLYEQYF.

The V call is TRBV10-3, the J call TRBJ2-7; the match to TRBD1 covers 7 bases. Trimming took 3 bases from V and 4 from J; bases not matched to a gene: 9. The CDR3 extends over 15 amino acids. Per germline, CDR1 ENHRY and CDR2 SYGVKD. CDR3 nucleotides: TGTGCCATCAGTGAACCTCCGGGACAGAAGTACGAGCAGTACTTC. This gives the protein CAISEPPGQKYEQYF.

CDR3 DNA: TGTGCCAGCAGCTTAGATGGGGGGCTCGATCAGCCCCAGCATTTT. This translates into CASSLDGGLDQPQHF. The rearrangement joins TRBV7-9 to TRBJ1-5, with D maybe TRBD1 (6 bases). CDR1 and CDR2 from the germline V gene are SEHNR and FQNEAQ (reference sequence). CDR3 length: 15 residues. The ends were cut back, 1 base at V and 5 bases at J, with 12 bases in the middle.